This TCR beta chain was recovered during a study of cytomegalovirus exposure and HLA in healthy donors. The CDR3 contains 16 residues. Trimming removed 4 bases at V and 4 bases at J, with 19 bases between. Germline CDR1 and CDR2: MNHEY and SMNVEV (reference sequence). 13 Jbeta primers and 60 Vbeta primers were used for the PCR. Generated by immunoSEQ multiplex PCR, the TCRdb table keeps only in-frame clones and is missing some. The sample holds some 150,000 clones; 60% to 80% are singletons and the top ten take 6.3%. Sequenced sample: PBMCs. The V and J genes are TRBV27 and TRBJ1-2; weak D call: TRBD1 (5 bases). This TCR derives from a man in his forties in good health and CMV-seropositive. The CDR3 nucleotides are TGTGCCAGCAGTTCGGCCGGTAACGACAGAGTCTATGGCTACACCTTC. Amino acids: CASSSAGNDRVYGYTF.